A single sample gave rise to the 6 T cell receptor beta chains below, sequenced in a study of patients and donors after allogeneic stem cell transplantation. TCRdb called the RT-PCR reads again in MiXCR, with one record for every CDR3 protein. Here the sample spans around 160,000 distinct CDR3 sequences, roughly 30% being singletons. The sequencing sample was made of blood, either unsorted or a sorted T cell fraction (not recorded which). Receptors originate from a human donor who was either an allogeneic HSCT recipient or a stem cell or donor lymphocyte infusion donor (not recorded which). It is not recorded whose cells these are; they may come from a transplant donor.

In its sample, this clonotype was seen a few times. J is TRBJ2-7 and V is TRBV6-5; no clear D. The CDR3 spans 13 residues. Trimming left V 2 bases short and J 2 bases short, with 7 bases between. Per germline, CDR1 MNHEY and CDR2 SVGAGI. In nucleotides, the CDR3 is TGTGCCAGCAGTTACAGGGAAGCCTACGAGCAGTACTTC. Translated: CASSYREAYEQYF.

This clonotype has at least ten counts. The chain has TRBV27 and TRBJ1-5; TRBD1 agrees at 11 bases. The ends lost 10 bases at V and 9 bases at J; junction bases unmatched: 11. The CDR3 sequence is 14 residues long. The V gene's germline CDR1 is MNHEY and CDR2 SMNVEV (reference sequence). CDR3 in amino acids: CATRPGTGGSPQHF. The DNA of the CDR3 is TGTGCCACGAGGCCCGGGACAGGGGGTTCGCCCCAGCATTTT.

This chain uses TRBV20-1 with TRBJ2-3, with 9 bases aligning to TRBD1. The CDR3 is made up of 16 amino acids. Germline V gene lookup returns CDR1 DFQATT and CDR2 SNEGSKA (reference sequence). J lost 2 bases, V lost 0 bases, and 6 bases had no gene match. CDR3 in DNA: TGCAGTGCTAGAGATGGGACAGGGAGATCCACAGATACGCAGTATTTT. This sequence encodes CSARDGTGRSTDTQYF.

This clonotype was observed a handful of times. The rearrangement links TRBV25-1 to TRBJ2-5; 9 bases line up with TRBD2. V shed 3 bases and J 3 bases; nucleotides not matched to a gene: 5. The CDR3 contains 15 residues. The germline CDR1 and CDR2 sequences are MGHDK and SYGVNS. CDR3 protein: CASSDLAGFKETQYF. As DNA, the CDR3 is TGTGCCAGCAGTGACCTAGCGGGGTTTAAAGAGACCCAGTACTTC.

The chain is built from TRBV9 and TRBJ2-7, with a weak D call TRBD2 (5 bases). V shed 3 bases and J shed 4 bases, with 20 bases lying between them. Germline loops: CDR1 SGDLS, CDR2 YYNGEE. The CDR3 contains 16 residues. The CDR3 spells CASSAIPGTAWYEQYF. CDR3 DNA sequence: TGTGCCAGCAGCGCTATCCCGGGAACGGCGTGGTACGAGCAGTACTTC.

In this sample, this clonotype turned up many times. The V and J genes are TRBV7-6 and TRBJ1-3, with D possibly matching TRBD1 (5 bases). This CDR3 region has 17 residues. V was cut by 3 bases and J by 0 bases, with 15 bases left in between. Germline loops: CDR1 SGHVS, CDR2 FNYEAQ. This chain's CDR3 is CASSLVTGADSGNTIYF. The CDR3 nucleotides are TGTGCCAGCAGCTTGGTCACAGGCGCAGACTCTGGAAACACCATATATTTT.